The 5 T cell receptor beta chains in this list originate from one sample, sequenced in a study of T cell responses to AZD1222 COVID-19 vaccine. The table came from immunoSEQ multiplex PCR; TCRdb's copy has only in-frame clones and leaves some out. This table holds tens of thousands of clones, roughly nine tenths found once. Material: peripheral blood, obtained 28 days after the second AZD1222 dose. Receptors originate from an adult who received the AZD1222 COVID-19 vaccine.

CDR3 residues: CAWRIGGKLFF. The CDR3 region has the DNA TGTGCCTGGAGGATAGGCGGAAAACTGTTTTTT. The chain combines TRBV30 with TRBJ1-4; no reliable D call. V was shortened by 3 bases and J by 10 bases, with 9 bases between the two germline ends. The CDR3 sequence is 11 residues long. Germline CDR1 GTSNPN, CDR2 SVGIG (reference sequence).

V and J are TRBV12-5 and TRBJ2-7; a weak D match, TRBD2 (6 bases). The CDR3 consists of 14 residues. The V end was cut by 0 bases, the J end by 1 base, with 7 bases between. CDR1 and CDR2 from the germline V gene are LGHNT and FRNRAP. For the CDR3, the DNA is TGTGCTAGTGGTTTGGTGGGGGGTTCCTACGAGCAGTACGTC. Translated: CASGLVGGSYEQYV.

The chain combines TRBV28 with TRBJ2-7; 10 bases fit TRBD2. CDR1 and CDR2 (germline): MDHEN, SYDVKM. V gave up 9 bases and J gave up 0 bases; unmatched junction bases: 5. The CDR3 contains 14 residues. CDR3 in DNA: TGTGCCAGTGCCCTAGCGGGGGCCTCCTACGAGCAGTACTTC. Protein: CASALAGASYEQYF. Combining the CDR3 with reference TRBV28 and TRBJ2-7 gives the whole variable domain DVKVTQSSRYLVKRTGEKVFLECVQDMDHENMFWYRQDPGLGLRLIYFSYDVKMKEKGDIPEGYSVSREKKERFSLILESASTNQTSMYLCASALAGASYEQYFGPGTRLTVT.

This sequence joins TRBV27 and TRBJ2-7, with 8 bases identical to TRBD1. The J segment lost 0 bases and the V segment lost 5 bases, leaving 6 bases of the junction unmatched. This CDR3 is 15 amino acids long. From germline, CDR1 is MNHEY and CDR2 SMNVEV (reference sequence). The CDR3 nucleotides read TGTGCCAGCAGTGCGGGACAGGCCAGCTCCTACGAGCAGTACGTC. Residues: CASSAGQASSYEQYV.

This chain links TRBV7-2 with TRBJ1-5; tentative D call: TRBD1 (5 bases). The V gene's germline CDR1 is SGHTA and CDR2 FQGNSA. V dropped 5 bases and J dropped 7 bases, with 15 bases sitting between them. This CDR3 is built from 14 residues. CDR3 sequence reads: CASSKGGVGQPQHF. CDR3 sequence (DNA): TGTGCCAGCAGCAAAGGAGGGGTTGGGCAGCCCCAGCATTTT.